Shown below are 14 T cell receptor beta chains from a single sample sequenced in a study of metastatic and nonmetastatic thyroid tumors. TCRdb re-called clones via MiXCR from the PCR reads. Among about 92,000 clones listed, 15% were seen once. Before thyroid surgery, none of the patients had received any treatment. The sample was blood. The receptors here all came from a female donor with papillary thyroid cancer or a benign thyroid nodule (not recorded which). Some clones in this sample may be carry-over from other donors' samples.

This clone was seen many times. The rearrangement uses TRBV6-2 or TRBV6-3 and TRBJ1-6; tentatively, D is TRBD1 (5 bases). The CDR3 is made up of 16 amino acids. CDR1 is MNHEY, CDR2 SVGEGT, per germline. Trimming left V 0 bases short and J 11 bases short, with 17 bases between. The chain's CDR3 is CASSYSMKRGDTPLHF. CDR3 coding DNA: TGTGCCAGCAGTTACTCGATGAAAAGGGGCGATACACCCCTCCACTTT.

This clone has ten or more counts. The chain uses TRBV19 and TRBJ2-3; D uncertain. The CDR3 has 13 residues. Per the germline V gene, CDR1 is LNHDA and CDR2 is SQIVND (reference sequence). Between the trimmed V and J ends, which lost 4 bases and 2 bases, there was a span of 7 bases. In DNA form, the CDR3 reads TGTGCCAGTAGTACTCGGCCCACAGATACGCAGTATTTT. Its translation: CASSTRPTDTQYF.

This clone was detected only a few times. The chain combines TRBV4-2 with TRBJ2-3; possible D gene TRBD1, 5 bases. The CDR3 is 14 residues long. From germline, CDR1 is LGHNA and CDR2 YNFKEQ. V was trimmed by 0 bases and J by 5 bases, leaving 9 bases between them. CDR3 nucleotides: TGTGCCAGCAGCCAAGATGACAGAGGAGATACGCAGTATTTT. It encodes CASSQDDRGDTQYF.

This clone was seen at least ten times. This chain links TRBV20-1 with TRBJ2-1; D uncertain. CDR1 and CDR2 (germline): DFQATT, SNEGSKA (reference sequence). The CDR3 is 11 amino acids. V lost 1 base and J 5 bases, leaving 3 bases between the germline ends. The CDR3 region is CSARVNNEQFF. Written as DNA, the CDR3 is TGCAGTGCTAGAGTAAACAATGAGCAGTTCTTC.

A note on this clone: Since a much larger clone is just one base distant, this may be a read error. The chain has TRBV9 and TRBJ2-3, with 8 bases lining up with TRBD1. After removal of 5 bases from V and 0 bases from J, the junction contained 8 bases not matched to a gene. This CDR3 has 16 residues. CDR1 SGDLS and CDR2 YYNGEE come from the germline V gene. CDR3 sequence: CASRDGQGLSTDTQYF. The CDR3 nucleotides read TGTGCCAGCAGAGACGGACAGGGTTTAAGCACAGATACGCAGTATTTT.

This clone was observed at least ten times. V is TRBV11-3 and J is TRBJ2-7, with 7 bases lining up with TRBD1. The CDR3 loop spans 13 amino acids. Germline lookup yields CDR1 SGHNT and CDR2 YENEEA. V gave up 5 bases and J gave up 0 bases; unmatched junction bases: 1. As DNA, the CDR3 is TGTGCCAGCAGCAGGGACAGCTCCTACGAGCAGTACTTC. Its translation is CASSRDSSYEQYF.

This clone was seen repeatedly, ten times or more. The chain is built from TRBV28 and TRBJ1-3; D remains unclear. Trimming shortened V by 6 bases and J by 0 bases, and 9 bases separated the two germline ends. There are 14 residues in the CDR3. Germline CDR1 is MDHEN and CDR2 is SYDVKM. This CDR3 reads CASSPQLSGNTIYF. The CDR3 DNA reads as TGTGCCAGCAGCCCACAGCTCTCTGGAAACACCATATATTTT.

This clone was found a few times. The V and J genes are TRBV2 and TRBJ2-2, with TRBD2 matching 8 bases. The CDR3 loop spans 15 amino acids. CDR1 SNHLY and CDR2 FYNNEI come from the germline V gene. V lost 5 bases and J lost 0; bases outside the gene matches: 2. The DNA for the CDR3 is TGTGCCAGCAGTACTAGCGGTTCGAACACCGGGGAGCTGTTTTTT. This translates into CASSTSGSNTGELFF.

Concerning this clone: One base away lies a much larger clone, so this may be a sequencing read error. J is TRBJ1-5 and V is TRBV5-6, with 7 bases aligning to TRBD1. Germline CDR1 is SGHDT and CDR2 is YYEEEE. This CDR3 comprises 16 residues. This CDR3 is CASSPSGARGNHPQHF. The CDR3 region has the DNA TGTGCCAGCAGCCCCTCGGGGGCCAGGGGGAATCATCCCCAGCATTTT.

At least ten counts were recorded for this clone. CDR3 residues: CASRPRGRIEKLFF. The CDR3 nucleotides are TGTGCCAGCAGACCACGGGGACGGATAGAAAAACTGTTTTTT. This rearrangement joins TRBV28 to TRBJ1-4; maybe TRBD1 (5 bases). CDR3 length equals 14 residues. CDR1 is MDHEN, CDR2 SYDVKM, per germline. The V gene lost 6 bases and the J gene lost 8 bases, with 16 bases spanning the gap.

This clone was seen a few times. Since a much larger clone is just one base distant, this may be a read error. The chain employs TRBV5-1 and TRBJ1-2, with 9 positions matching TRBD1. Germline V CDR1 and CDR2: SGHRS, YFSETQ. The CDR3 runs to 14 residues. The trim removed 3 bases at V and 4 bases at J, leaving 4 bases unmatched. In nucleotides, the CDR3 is TGCGCCAGCAGCTACCGGGACAGGGTCTATGGCTACACCTTC. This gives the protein CASSYRDRVYGYTF.

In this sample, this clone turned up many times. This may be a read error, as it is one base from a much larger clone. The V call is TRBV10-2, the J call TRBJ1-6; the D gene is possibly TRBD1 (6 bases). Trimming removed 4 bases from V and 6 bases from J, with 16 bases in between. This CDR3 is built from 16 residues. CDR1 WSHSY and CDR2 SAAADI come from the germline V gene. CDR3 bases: TGCGCCAGCAGTGTAATTACAGGGTACGGTAATTCACCCCTCCACTTT. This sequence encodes CASSVITGYGNSPLHF.

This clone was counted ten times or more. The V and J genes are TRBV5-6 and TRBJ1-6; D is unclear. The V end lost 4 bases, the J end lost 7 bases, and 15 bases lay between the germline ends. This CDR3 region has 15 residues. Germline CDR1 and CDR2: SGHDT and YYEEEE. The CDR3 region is CASSQAGYYNSPLHF. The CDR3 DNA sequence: TGTGCCAGCAGCCAGGCAGGATATTACAATTCACCCCTCCACTTT.

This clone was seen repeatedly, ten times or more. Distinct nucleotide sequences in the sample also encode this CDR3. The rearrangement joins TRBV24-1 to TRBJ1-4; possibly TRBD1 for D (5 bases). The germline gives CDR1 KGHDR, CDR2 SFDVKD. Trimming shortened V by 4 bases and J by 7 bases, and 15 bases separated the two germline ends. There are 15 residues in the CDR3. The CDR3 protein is CATSESGRVGEKLFF. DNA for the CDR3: TGTGCCACCAGTGAGTCAGGGCGCGTCGGTGAAAAACTGTTTTTT.